A single sample is the source of the 23 T cell receptor beta chains below, sequenced in a study of blood T cell repertoires in COVID-19. The assay was immunoSEQ multiplex PCR, and TCRdb's table has in-frame clones only and misses some. The table shows roughly 81,000 clones, with around 83% occurring only once. Sequencing was carried out using peripheral blood. The origin of the receptors is a man older than 75 with active or convalescent COVID-19.

V is TRBV10-1 and J is TRBJ2-5; 7 bases agree with TRBD2. J lost 1 base, V lost 0 bases, and 5 bases had no gene match. There are 16 residues in the CDR3. The germline CDR1 and CDR2 sequences are WNHNN and SYGVQD (reference sequence). The CDR3 loop is CASSESGSGRQETQYF. CDR3 bases: TGCGCCAGCAGTGAGTCGGGTAGCGGGCGCCAAGAGACCCAGTACTTC.

This chain links TRBV28 with TRBJ2-1, with D tentatively TRBD2 (5 bases). The CDR3 is 14 residues long. V was cut by 5 bases and J by 0 bases, with 8 bases left in between. Per germline, CDR1 MDHEN and CDR2 SYDVKM. The CDR3 loop reads CASSRAVSYNEQFF. CDR3 bases: TGTGCCAGCAGTCGAGCGGTCTCCTACAATGAGCAGTTCTTC.

V usage is TRBV6-5 and J usage is TRBJ1-1; TRBD1 matches at 7 bases. V was clipped by 6 bases and J by 1 base; unmatched bases: 5. CDR3 length: 14 residues. Germline CDR1 MNHEY, CDR2 SVGAGI. CDR3 sequence (DNA): TGTGCCAGCAGGATAGACAGGGCGAACACTGAAGCTTTCTTT. It yields the protein CASRIDRANTEAFF.

The J gene is TRBJ1-2, the V gene TRBV3-1 (or the pseudogene TRBV3-2), with 7 positions matching TRBD1. V was pared by 5 bases and J by 8 bases, with 8 bases of the junction left unmatched. Germline CDR1 reads LGHDT; CDR2 reads YNNKEL (reference sequence). The CDR3 is 13 amino acids. In nucleotides, the CDR3 is TGTGCCAGCAGCGGAACAGGGGCGCACGGCTACACCTTC. This gives the protein CASSGTGAHGYTF.

The chain's CDR3 is CASSLGSGGASGANVLTF. The CDR3 DNA sequence: TGTGCCAGCAGCCTCGGAAGCGGGGGGGCATCTGGGGCCAACGTCCTGACTTTC. The chain carries TRBV3-1 (or the pseudogene TRBV3-2) and TRBJ2-6; the match to TRBD2 covers 10 bases. CDR1 is LGHDT and CDR2 is YNNKEL in the germline V gene (reference sequence). J gave up 1 base and V 4 bases, and 7 bases lay outside the gene matches. The CDR3 extends over 18 amino acids.

The chain combines TRBV7-2 with TRBJ2-5, with 7 positions matching TRBD1. Unmatched junction bases numbered 5, after V lost 2 bases and J lost 2 bases. The germline V gene has CDR1 SGHTA and CDR2 FQGNSA. The CDR3 is made up of 15 amino acids. CDR3 DNA: TGTGCCAGCAGCTTACACAGGGGTATGCAAGAGACCCAGTACTTC. It is translated as CASSLHRGMQETQYF.

The chain has TRBV10-3 and TRBJ2-3; TRBD2 is a possible D gene (6 bases). Germline CDR1 ENHRY, CDR2 SYGVKD. Trimming stripped 3 bases from V and 2 bases from J, with 12 bases between. The CDR3 covers 15 residues. The CDR3: CAISDRGGNTDTQYF. The DNA of the CDR3 is TGTGCCATCAGTGACCGTGGAGGGAACACAGATACGCAGTATTTT.

The rearrangement joins TRBV2 to TRBJ1-1; D uncertain. This CDR3 comprises 11 residues. Germline CDR1 is SNHLY and CDR2 is FYNNEI. V was pared by 6 bases and J by 1 base, with 3 bases between. The CDR3 DNA reads TGTGCCAGCAGGAGGAACACTGAAGCTTTCTTT. As protein: CASRRNTEAFF.

This clone was seen only once. This sequence joins TRBV7-2 and TRBJ2-7; a weak D match, TRBD1 (6 bases). V lost 2 bases, J lost 3 bases, and 11 bases lay in between. This CDR3 comprises 14 residues. Per germline, CDR1 SGHTA and CDR2 FQGNSA. The CDR3 DNA sequence: TGTGCCAGCAGCTTAAGGGGACACAACTACGAGCAGTACTTC. Encoded protein: CASSLRGHNYEQYF.

The rearrangement links TRBV19 to TRBJ1-5; D gene uncertain. Per germline, CDR1 LNHDA and CDR2 SQIVND (reference sequence). V was shortened by 7 bases and J by 0 bases, with 16 bases between the two germline ends. CDR3 size: 16 residues. For the CDR3, the DNA is TGTGCCAGTACCTTCCAGACTGAAACTAGCAATCAGCCCCAGCATTTT. This encodes CASTFQTETSNQPQHF. Based on the CDR3 plus reference TRBV19 and TRBJ1-5, the full variable domain is DGGITQSPKYLFRKEGQNVTLSCEQNLNHDAMYWYRQDPGQGLRLIYYSQIVNDFQKGDIAEGYSVSREKKESFPLTVTSAQKNPTAFYLCASTFQTETSNQPQHFGDGTRLSIL.

This clone was seen once. This sequence joins TRBV4-2 and TRBJ2-2; 12 bases are a match to TRBD2. The CDR3 is 16 amino acids. The V and J ends lost 3 bases and 7 bases, in that order; junction bases with no gene match: 6. Germline-derived CDR1 and CDR2 are LGHNA and YNFKEQ. The CDR3 region is CASSHRLAGEGGELFF. CDR3 coding DNA: TGTGCCAGCAGCCATCGACTAGCGGGGGAAGGCGGGGAGCTGTTTTTT.

V gene TRBV18 combines with J gene TRBJ2-5; 12 bases are a match to TRBD1. The CDR3 is made up of 16 amino acids. Trimming removed 3 bases from V and 4 bases from J; junction bases left unmatched: 6. Germline V gives CDR1 KGHSH, CDR2 LQKENI. This chain's CDR3 is CASSPAGTGGLETQYF. The CDR3 DNA reads as TGTGCCAGCTCACCTGCCGGGACAGGGGGCTTAGAGACCCAGTACTTC.

The chain joins TRBV28 to TRBJ2-7, with TRBD2 matching over 10 bases. The length of the CDR3 is 15 residues. Germline CDR1 is MDHEN and CDR2 is SYDVKM. Germline trimming cut 1 base from V and 1 base from J; bases unmatched to any gene: 1. CDR3 sequence: CASSLLAGGSYEQYF. Written as DNA, the CDR3 is TGTGCCAGCAGTTTATTAGCGGGAGGATCCTACGAGCAGTACTTC.

The J gene is TRBJ1-6, the V gene TRBV11-2, with 7 bases identical to TRBD1. The CDR3 runs 14 residues. Trimming cost V 6 bases and J 8 bases; bases outside gene matches: 7. CDR1 is SGHAT and CDR2 is FQNNGV in the germline V gene. CDR3 coding DNA: TGTGCCAGCAGTCTGTGGACAGGCCATTCACCCCTCCACTTT. This gives the protein CASSLWTGHSPLHF. The full variable domain, rest sourced from reference TRBV11-2 and TRBJ1-6, is EAGVAQSPRYKIIEKRQSVAFWCNPISGHATLYWYQQILGQGPKLLIQFQNNGVVDDSQLPKDRFSAERLKGVDSTLKIQPAKLEDSAVYLCASSLWTGHSPLHFGNGTRLTVT.

The chain combines TRBV5-4 with TRBJ2-5; 10 bases match TRBD2. Germline V CDR1 and CDR2: SGHNT, YYREEE (reference sequence). V lost 3 bases and J lost 7; bases outside the gene matches: 9. The CDR3 is 15 amino acids. CDR3 nucleotide sequence: TGTGCCAGCAGCTCAGCGGGGGGGGGCCCCGGGACCCAGTACTTC. Protein product: CASSSAGGGPGTQYF.

This clone came up once. V and J are TRBV28 and TRBJ2-7, with 9 bases aligning to TRBD1. V dropped 8 bases and J dropped 3; count of bases not matched to a gene: 11. This CDR3 comprises 15 residues. Germline CDR1 and CDR2: MDHEN and SYDVKM. The CDR3 protein is CASGARDRAFYEQYF. The CDR3 bases are TGTGCCAGCGGCGCGCGGGACAGGGCTTTCTACGAGCAGTACTTC.

This rearrangement joins TRBV7-3 to TRBJ2-2; 7 bases line up with TRBD1. The germline CDR1 and CDR2 sequences are SGHTA and FQGTGA. The CDR3 is made up of 15 amino acids. J gave up 4 bases and V 2 bases, and 4 bases lay outside the gene matches. CDR3 nucleotide sequence: TGTGCCAGCAGCTTATTGGGACAGTTCACCGGGGAGCTGTTTTTT. Its protein product is CASSLLGQFTGELFF.

The chain is built from TRBV30 and TRBJ1-4; D is unclear. Germline V gene sequence: CDR1 GTSNPN, CDR2 SVGIG (reference sequence). The CDR3 has 11 amino acids. Trimming took off 6 bases at V and 3 bases at J, with 5 bases between the two ends. CDR3 nucleotides: TGTGCCTGTAAATCTAATGAAAAACTGTTTTTT. Its protein product is CACKSNEKLFF.

The chain employs TRBV27 and TRBJ1-2; 7 bases line up with TRBD1. V lost 0 bases to trimming and J lost 0 bases; unmatched junction nucleotides: 10. Per germline, CDR1 MNHEY and CDR2 SMNVEV (reference sequence). The CDR3 runs to 18 residues. This CDR3 reads CASSLSSPRQGANYGYTF. As DNA, the CDR3 is TGTGCCAGCAGTTTATCGTCCCCAAGACAGGGCGCTAACTATGGCTACACCTTC.

The chain combines TRBV2 with TRBJ1-5; a possible D gene is TRBD1 (6 bases). V was shortened by 7 bases and J by 4 bases, with 11 bases between the two germline ends. Germline V gene sequence: CDR1 SNHLY, CDR2 FYNNEI. The CDR3 loop spans 13 amino acids. CDR3 amino acids: CASNPDRNQPQHF. In DNA form, the CDR3 reads TGTGCCAGCAACCCCGACAGGAATCAGCCCCAGCATTTT.

The V and J genes are TRBV6-5 and TRBJ1-6; the match to TRBD1 covers 9 bases. The ends lost 4 bases at V and 10 bases at J; junction bases unmatched: 5. The CDR3 consists of 14 residues. Germline V lookup: CDR1 MNHEY, CDR2 SVGAGI. Written as DNA, the CDR3 is TGTGCCAGCAGTTGGGACAGGGCTGGCTCACCCCTCCACTTT. Its protein is CASSWDRAGSPLHF.

This sequence joins TRBV2 and TRBJ2-7; the match to TRBD1 covers 8 bases. V dropped 1 base and J dropped 4; count of bases not matched to a gene: 3. Per the germline V gene, CDR1 is SNHLY and CDR2 is FYNNEI. The CDR3 covers 14 residues. CDR3 amino acids: CASSEGTGLYEQYF. The CDR3 region has the DNA TGTGCCAGCAGTGAAGGGACAGGGTTGTACGAGCAGTACTTC.

The chain has TRBV5-1 and TRBJ1-2; D gene ambiguous. The V gene's germline CDR1 is SGHRS and CDR2 YFSETQ. This CDR3 has 14 amino acids. With 4 bases removed from V and 0 bases from J, the gap between germline ends came to 10 bases. The CDR3 is CASSPVGANYGYTF. Written as DNA, the CDR3 is TGCGCCAGCAGCCCAGTGGGAGCTAACTATGGCTACACCTTC.